These 23 T cell receptor beta chains were all obtained from the same sample, sequenced in a study of T cell responses to AZD1222 COVID-19 vaccine. Sequencing used immunoSEQ multiplex PCR; TCRdb keeps in-frame clones, though not all of them. This table has some 150,000 clones, around 86% appearing once. The source was peripheral blood, collected 28 days after the second AZD1222 dose. The source of these receptors is an adult who received the AZD1222 COVID-19 vaccine.

The chain links TRBV6-5 to TRBJ1-1; D is possibly TRBD1 (6 bases). Germline lookup yields CDR1 MNHEY and CDR2 SVGAGI. The ends were cut back, 6 bases at V and 0 bases at J, with 11 bases in the middle. The CDR3 consists of 14 residues. The CDR3 DNA follows: TGTGCCAGCAGCGGAGACAGGATGAACACTGAAGCTTTCTTT. As protein: CASSGDRMNTEAFF.

This chain uses TRBV6-5 with TRBJ2-7, with TRBD2 matching over 9 bases. Per the germline V gene, CDR1 is MNHEY and CDR2 is SVGAGI. The CDR3 is 14 residues long. V trimming: 4 bases; J trimming: 6 bases; junction bases outside the gene matches: 7. The DNA of the CDR3 is TGTGCCAGCAGTTTTAGCGGGAGAGCTGGCGAGCAGTACTTC. Amino acid sequence: CASSFSGRAGEQYF.

This chain uses TRBV18 with TRBJ2-3; D remains unclear. The V end lost 3 bases, the J end lost 3 bases, and 7 bases lay between the germline ends. The CDR3 has 13 residues. Germline V lookup: CDR1 KGHSH, CDR2 LQKENI. CDR3 nucleotides: TGTGCCAGCTCACCTCCCGCGACAGATACGCAGTATTTT. This sequence encodes CASSPPATDTQYF.

This sequence joins TRBV9 and TRBJ1-5; the D gene is possibly TRBD1 (6 bases). Germline CDR1 reads SGDLS; CDR2 reads YYNGEE. Trimming removed 2 bases at V and 7 bases at J, with 13 bases between. The CDR3 consists of 14 residues. In DNA, the CDR3 is TGTGCCAGCAGCGTTAACAGGGTCTGCCAGCCCCAGCATTTT. Protein sequence: CASSVNRVCQPQHF.

The chain joins TRBV7-9 to TRBJ2-6; D is possibly TRBD1 (5 bases). In germline, CDR1 is SEHNR, CDR2 FQNEAQ (reference sequence). V lost 3 bases and J 3 bases, leaving 9 bases between the germline ends. The CDR3 has 15 amino acids. The CDR3 nucleotides read TGTGCCAGCAGCTTTTCCACAGGTGGGGCCAACGTCCTGACTTTC. Translating gives CASSFSTGGANVLTF.

The J gene is TRBJ1-2, the V gene TRBV5-6; 7 bases align to TRBD1. Germline V CDR1 and CDR2: SGHDT, YYEEEE. The CDR3 runs 15 residues. The V gene end was trimmed by 4 bases and the J gene end by 8 bases; junction bases not matched to a gene: 14. CDR3 bases: TGTGCCAGCAGCCCCGAAGGGTCAGGGGGATACGGCTACACCTTC. It is translated as CASSPEGSGGYGYTF.

This chain joins TRBV24-1 and TRBJ1-4, with 8 bases that match TRBD1. V shed 1 base and J 5 bases; nucleotides not matched to a gene: 2. Germline values: CDR1 KGHDR, CDR2 SFDVKD. CDR3 length equals 15 residues. CDR3 protein: CATSDFAGGNEKLFF. The DNA for the CDR3 is TGTGCCACCAGTGATTTCGCAGGGGGCAATGAAAAACTGTTTTTT.

The genes are TRBV19 and TRBJ2-1, with 7 bases fitting TRBD1. Germline V gene data show CDR1 as LNHDA and CDR2 as SQIVND (reference sequence). V shed 9 bases, J shed 1 base, and the junction held 6 bases outside the gene matches. CDR3 length: 14 residues. The CDR3 sequence: CASRGQPSYNEQFF. CDR3 in DNA: TGTGCCAGCCGGGGACAGCCATCCTACAATGAGCAGTTCTTC.

This clone was seen only a few times. The chain is built from TRBV28 and TRBJ1-2; D gene ambiguous. Germline CDR1 MDHEN, CDR2 SYDVKM. V lost 5 bases and J lost 6, with 19 bases in between. The CDR3 extends over 15 amino acids. The CDR3 DNA reads TGTGCCAGCAGTCCCCCACAAAGACCAGCCCATGGCTACACCTTC. It is translated as CASSPPQRPAHGYTF.

V usage is TRBV23-1 and J usage is TRBJ2-7, with D possibly TRBD1 on 5 matching bases. TRBV23-1 carries the ORF label, with uncertain function. The V end was cut by 4 bases, the J end by 2 bases, with 12 bases between. There are 14 residues in the CDR3. The CDR3 spells CASSPDRNPYEQYF. For the CDR3, the DNA is TGCGCCAGCAGTCCTGACAGAAACCCCTACGAGCAGTACTTC.

The V call is TRBV19, the J call TRBJ2-7; the match to TRBD2 covers 10 bases. The germline CDR1 and CDR2 sequences are LNHDA and SQIVND (reference sequence). J was trimmed by 6 bases and V by 6 bases; bases with no gene match: 11. The length of the CDR3 is 15 residues. The CDR3 DNA reads as TGTGCCAGTAGCATCATAGCGGGAGGCCCCTCCGAGCAGTACTTC. Encoded protein: CASSIIAGGPSEQYF. Together with reference TRBV19 and TRBJ2-7, the CDR3 gives the full variable domain: DGGITQSPKYLFRKEGQNVTLSCEQNLNHDAMYWYRQDPGQGLRLIYYSQIVNDFQKGDIAEGYSVSREKKESFPLTVTSAQKNPTAFYLCASSIIAGGPSEQYFGPGTRLTVT.

Details on this clone: This same CDR3 is encoded by further DNA sequences in the sample. V gene TRBV3-1 (or the pseudogene TRBV3-2) combines with J gene TRBJ2-3, with D possibly being TRBD2 (6 bases). V was trimmed by 5 bases and J by 0 bases, leaving 9 bases between them. This CDR3 has 14 residues. Per germline, CDR1 LGHDT and CDR2 YNNKEL (reference sequence). The DNA of the CDR3 is TGTGCCAGCAGCTTTAGCGGAAGCACAGATACGCAGTATTTT. Its translation: CASSFSGSTDTQYF.

The chain combines TRBV6-6 with TRBJ1-6, with 7 bases identical to TRBD1. The CDR3 consists of 13 residues. Germline V gives CDR1 MNHNY, CDR2 SVGAGI (reference sequence). Trimming removed 7 bases from V and 7 bases from J; junction bases left unmatched: 4. The CDR3 is CASTRGDNSPLHF. The CDR3 DNA reads TGTGCCAGCACCAGGGGGGACAATTCACCCCTCCACTTT.

This clone was counted only a few times. This chain uses TRBV4-3 with TRBJ2-5, with D unresolved. V lost 0 bases, J lost 1 base, and 9 bases lay in between. Germline loops: CDR1 LGHNA, CDR2 YSLEER. This CDR3 is 15 amino acids long. CDR3 sequence: CASSQDRSGQETQYF. The CDR3 DNA reads as TGCGCCAGCAGCCAAGATAGAAGTGGCCAAGAGACCCAGTACTTC.

This chain links TRBV19 with TRBJ2-3; 11 nucleotides align to TRBD2. The CDR3 runs 14 residues. V lost 7 bases, J lost 3 bases, and 3 bases stayed unmatched. CDR1 and CDR2 from the germline V gene are LNHDA and SQIVND (reference sequence). In nucleotides, the CDR3 is TGTGCCAGTAAGGGACTAGCGGCTACAGATACGCAGTATTTT. The encoded protein is CASKGLAATDTQYF.

This sequence joins TRBV19 and TRBJ2-3; 12 bases map to TRBD2. Germline V gene lookup returns CDR1 LNHDA and CDR2 SQIVND (reference sequence). This CDR3 region has 19 residues. The J segment lost 6 bases and the V segment lost 3 bases, leaving 16 bases of the junction unmatched. CDR3 DNA: TGTGCCAGTAGTATGGGGGATACTAGCGGGAGGCCCTGGGACGATACGCAGTATTTT. It specifies CASSMGDTSGRPWDDTQYF.

V gene TRBV2 combines with J gene TRBJ1-2, with D possibly being TRBD1 (6 bases). V lost 7 bases to trimming and J lost 8 bases, with 14 bases between them. Germline CDR1 SNHLY, CDR2 FYNNEI. This CDR3 contains 12 residues. The CDR3 nucleotides read TGTGCCAGCATTACAGGGCTGGTGGGCTACACCTTC. Residues: CASITGLVGYTF.

The chain links TRBV6-5 to TRBJ1-2; D unclear. The CDR3 consists of 13 residues. CDR1 is MNHEY, CDR2 SVGAGI, per germline. With 2 bases removed from V and 3 bases from J, the gap between germline ends came to 7 bases. The CDR3 DNA sequence: TGTGCCAGCAGTTACAAGGCGGACTATGGCTACACCTTC. It codes for CASSYKADYGYTF.

This chain uses TRBV5-1 with TRBJ1-1; 8 bases align to TRBD1. Germline CDR1 reads SGHRS; CDR2 reads YFSETQ. Trimming took 4 bases from V and 0 from J; bases not matched to a gene: 5. The CDR3 is made up of 15 amino acids. The DNA for the CDR3 is TGCGCCAGCAGCGAGACAGGGGCGGTGAACACTGAAGCTTTCTTT. This encodes CASSETGAVNTEAFF.

The chain recombines TRBV5-6 with TRBJ1-6; 9 positions match TRBD1. This CDR3 spans 16 amino acids. The V gene's germline CDR1 is SGHDT and CDR2 YYEEEE. V lost 5 bases to trimming and J lost 7 bases; unmatched junction nucleotides: 10. Here the CDR3 reads CASRSGTGRSNSPLHF. The CDR3 bases are TGTGCCAGCAGATCCGGGACAGGGAGGTCGAATTCACCCCTCCACTTT. The entire variable domain, with the rest obtained from reference TRBV5-6 and TRBJ1-6, is as follows: DAGVTQSPTHLIKTRGQQVTLRCSPKSGHDTVSWYQQALGQGPQFIFQYYEEEERQRGNFPDRFSGHQFPNYSSELNVNALLLGDSALYLCASRSGTGRSNSPLHFGNGTRLTVT.

This chain uses TRBV6-2 or TRBV6-3 with TRBJ1-1, with D possibly matching TRBD1 (5 bases). V shed 2 bases and J shed 1 base, with 11 bases lying between them. The CDR3 covers 15 residues. Germline V gene data show CDR1 as MNHEY and CDR2 as SVGEGT. CDR3 residues: CASSYRRGGNTEAFF. The CDR3 nucleotides read TGTGCCAGCAGTTACCGGCGGGGCGGGAACACTGAAGCTTTCTTT.

The chain combines TRBV28 with TRBJ2-5; perhaps TRBD1 as D (5 bases). The germline V gene has CDR1 MDHEN and CDR2 SYDVKM. Trimming took 5 bases from V and 2 from J, leaving 12 bases between them. The CDR3 totals 14 residues. The CDR3 sequence: CASSPPTGQETQYF. CDR3 coding DNA: TGTGCCAGCAGTCCTCCTACAGGACAAGAGACCCAGTACTTC.

The CDR3 nucleotides are TGTGCCAGCAGTCCCAGCGGGAGTCCTTACAATGAGCAGTTCTTC. It translates to CASSPSGSPYNEQFF. V gene TRBV3-1 (or the pseudogene TRBV3-2) combines with J gene TRBJ2-1; 8 bases are a match to TRBD2. V lost 6 bases and J lost 4; bases outside the gene matches: 8. This CDR3 comprises 15 residues. CDR1 is LGHDT and CDR2 is YNNKEL in the germline V gene (reference sequence).